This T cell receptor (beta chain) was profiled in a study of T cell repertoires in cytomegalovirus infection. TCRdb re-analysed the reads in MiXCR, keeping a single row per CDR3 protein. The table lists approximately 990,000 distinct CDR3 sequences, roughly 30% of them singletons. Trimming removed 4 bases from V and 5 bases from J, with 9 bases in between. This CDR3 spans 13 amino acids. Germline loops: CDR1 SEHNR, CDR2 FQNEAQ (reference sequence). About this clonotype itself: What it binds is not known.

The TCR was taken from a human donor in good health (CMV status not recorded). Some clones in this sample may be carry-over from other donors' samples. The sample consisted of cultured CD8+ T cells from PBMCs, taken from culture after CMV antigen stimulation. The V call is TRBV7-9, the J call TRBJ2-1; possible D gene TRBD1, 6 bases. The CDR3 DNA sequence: TGTGCCAGCAGCTGGGACACCGACAATGAGCAGTTCTTC. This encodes CASSWDTDNEQFF.